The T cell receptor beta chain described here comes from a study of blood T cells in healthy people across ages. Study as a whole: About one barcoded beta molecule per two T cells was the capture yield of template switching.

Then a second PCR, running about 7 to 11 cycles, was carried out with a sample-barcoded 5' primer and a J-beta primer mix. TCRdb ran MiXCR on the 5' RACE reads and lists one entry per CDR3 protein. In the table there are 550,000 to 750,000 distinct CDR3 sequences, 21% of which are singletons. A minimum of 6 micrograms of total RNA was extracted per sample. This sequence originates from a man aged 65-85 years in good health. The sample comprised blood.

The chain's CDR3 is CATKQGSDSPLHF. CDR3 coding DNA: TGTGCCACCAAACAGGGCTCTGATTCACCCCTCCACTTT. The chain couples TRBV6-4 to TRBJ1-6; perhaps TRBD1 as D (6 bases). The CDR3 is 13 amino acids. The germline V gene has CDR1 MRHNA and CDR2 SNTAGT. V was pared by 10 bases and J by 8 bases, with 15 bases between.